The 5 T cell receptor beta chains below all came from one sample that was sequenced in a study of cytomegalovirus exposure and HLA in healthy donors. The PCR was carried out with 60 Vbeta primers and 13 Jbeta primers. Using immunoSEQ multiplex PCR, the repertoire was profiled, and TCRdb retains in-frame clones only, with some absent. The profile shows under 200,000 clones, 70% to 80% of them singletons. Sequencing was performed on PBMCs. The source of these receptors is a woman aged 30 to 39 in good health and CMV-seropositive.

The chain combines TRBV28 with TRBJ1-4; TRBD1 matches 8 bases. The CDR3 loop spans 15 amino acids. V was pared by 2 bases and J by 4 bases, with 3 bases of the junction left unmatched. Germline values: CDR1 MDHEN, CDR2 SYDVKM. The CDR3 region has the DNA TGTGCCAGCAGTTTAACAGGGGGTCTTAATGAAAAACTGTTTTTT. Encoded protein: CASSLTGGLNEKLFF.

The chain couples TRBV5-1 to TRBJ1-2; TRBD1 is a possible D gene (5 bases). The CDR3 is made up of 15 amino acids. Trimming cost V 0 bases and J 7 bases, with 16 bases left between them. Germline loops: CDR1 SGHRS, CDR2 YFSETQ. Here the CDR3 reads CASSLAVGGSSGYTF. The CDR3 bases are TGCGCCAGCAGCTTGGCCGTGGGGGGTTCCAGTGGCTACACCTTC.

The CDR3 protein is CASSLVGGYEQYF. In DNA, the CDR3 is TGTGCCAGCAGTTTGGTCGGGGGCTACGAGCAGTACTTC. The J gene is TRBJ2-7, the V gene TRBV6-6; possible D gene TRBD2, 6 bases. With 4 bases removed from V and 3 bases from J, the gap between germline ends came to 10 bases. This CDR3 region has 13 residues. Germline V gene data show CDR1 as MNHNY and CDR2 as SVGAGI (reference sequence).

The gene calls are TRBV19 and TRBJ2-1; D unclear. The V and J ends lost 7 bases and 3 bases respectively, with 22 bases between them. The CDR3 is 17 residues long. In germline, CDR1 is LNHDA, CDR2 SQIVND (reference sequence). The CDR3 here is CASTSDRNRFGYNEQFF. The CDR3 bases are TGTGCCAGTACCTCTGATCGGAACAGATTCGGCTACAATGAGCAGTTCTTC.

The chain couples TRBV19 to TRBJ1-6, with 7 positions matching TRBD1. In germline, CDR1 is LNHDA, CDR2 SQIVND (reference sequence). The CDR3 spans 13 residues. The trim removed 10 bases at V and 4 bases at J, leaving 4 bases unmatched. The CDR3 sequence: CATQGEYNSPLHF. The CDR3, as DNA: TGTGCCACCCAGGGGGAGTATAATTCACCCCTCCACTTT. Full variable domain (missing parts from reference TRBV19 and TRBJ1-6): DGGITQSPKYLFRKEGQNVTLSCEQNLNHDAMYWYRQDPGQGLRLIYYSQIVNDFQKGDIAEGYSVSREKKESFPLTVTSAQKNPTAFYLCATQGEYNSPLHFGNGTRLTVT.